One sample yielded the 9 T cell receptor beta chains listed below, sequenced in a study of blood T cell repertoires in COVID-19. TCRdb keeps only in-frame clones here, not all; method: immunoSEQ multiplex PCR. The data contain some 240,000 clones, 84% of them singletons. Material: peripheral blood. The receptors were gathered from a middle-aged woman who had recovered from COVID-19.

The gene calls are TRBV5-4 and TRBJ2-3, with TRBD1 matching over 9 bases. Trimming cost V 4 bases and J 2 bases; bases outside gene matches: 5. The V gene's germline CDR1 is SGHNT and CDR2 YYREEE (reference sequence). The CDR3 has 15 residues. The CDR3 coding sequence is TGTGCCAGCAGCATGGACAGGGGTAACACAGATACGCAGTATTTT. It is translated as CASSMDRGNTDTQYF.

Here the CDR3 DNA reads TGCGCCAGCAGCGCTCAGGGGAGCTCCTATAATTCACCCCTCCACTTT. As protein: CASSAQGSSYNSPLHF. The chain uses TRBV5-1 and TRBJ1-6; the D gene is possibly TRBD1 (6 bases). The CDR3 sequence is 16 residues long. Trimming left V 4 bases short and J 0 bases short, with 11 bases between. CDR1 is SGHRS and CDR2 is YFSETQ in the germline V gene.

The chain recombines TRBV27 with TRBJ2-7, with a weak D call TRBD1 (5 bases). The CDR3 runs 17 residues. CDR1 is MNHEY, CDR2 SMNVEV, per germline (reference sequence). Trimming removed 0 bases from V and 2 bases from J, with 17 bases in between. The DNA of the CDR3 is TGTGCCAGCAGTTTATCGATTCTCAGGACACAGACCTACGAGCAGTACTTC. It yields the protein CASSLSILRTQTYEQYF.

The rearrangement links TRBV30 to TRBJ2-7; weak D call: TRBD1 (6 bases). Germline CDR1 and CDR2: GTSNPN and SVGIG (reference sequence). The CDR3 totals 13 residues. The V end was cut by 4 bases, the J end by 1 base, with 11 bases between. CDR3 DNA sequence: TGTGCCTGGACTGGGGGCCCATCCTACGAGCAGTACTTC. Translated, it gives CAWTGGPSYEQYF.

The gene calls are TRBV6-1 and TRBJ1-1; TRBD1 aligns across 7 bases. CDR1 is MNHNS and CDR2 is SASEGT in the germline V gene. This CDR3 region has 16 residues. V trimming: 4 bases; J trimming: 2 bases; junction bases outside the gene matches: 10. The DNA for the CDR3 is TGTGCCAGCAGTGGGACAGGTACCTGGTTTAACACTGAAGCTTTCTTT. It yields the protein CASSGTGTWFNTEAFF.

The rearrangement joins TRBV4-1 to TRBJ1-2, with TRBD1 matching over 10 bases. The CDR3 totals 12 residues. V gave up 5 bases and J gave up 7 bases; unmatched junction bases: 1. Germline CDR1 is MGHRA and CDR2 is YSYEKL. CDR3 DNA: TGCGCCAGCAGCGGGACAGGGGTTGGCTACACCTTC. This encodes CASSGTGVGYTF.

Only one count was recorded for this clone. The chain is built from TRBV7-2 and TRBJ1-4; 8 bases map to TRBD1. The CDR3 extends over 14 amino acids. Unmatched junction bases numbered 4, after V lost 5 bases and J lost 5 bases. The germline CDR1 and CDR2 sequences are SGHTA and FQGNSA. CDR3 residues: CASSVHRGNEKLFF. The CDR3 DNA follows: TGTGCCAGCAGCGTACACAGGGGGAATGAAAAACTGTTTTTT.

The rearrangement links TRBV9 to TRBJ2-1; 16 bases fit TRBD2. The length of the CDR3 is 17 residues. Germline assignment: CDR1 SGDLS and CDR2 YYNGEE. Trimming took 3 bases from V and 7 from J; bases not matched to a gene: 7. For the CDR3, the DNA is TGTGCCAGCAGCGCCGCCCTGGGACTAGCGGGGGGGAATGAGCAGTTCTTC. Protein: CASSAALGLAGGNEQFF.

The rearrangement links TRBV28 to TRBJ2-2; D not certain. The length of the CDR3 is 13 residues. V shed 3 bases and J shed 4 bases, with 6 bases lying between them. Germline V lookup: CDR1 MDHEN, CDR2 SYDVKM. The CDR3 sequence is CASSFSRTGELFF. The CDR3, as DNA: TGTGCCAGCAGTTTCTCGCGCACCGGGGAGCTGTTTTTT.